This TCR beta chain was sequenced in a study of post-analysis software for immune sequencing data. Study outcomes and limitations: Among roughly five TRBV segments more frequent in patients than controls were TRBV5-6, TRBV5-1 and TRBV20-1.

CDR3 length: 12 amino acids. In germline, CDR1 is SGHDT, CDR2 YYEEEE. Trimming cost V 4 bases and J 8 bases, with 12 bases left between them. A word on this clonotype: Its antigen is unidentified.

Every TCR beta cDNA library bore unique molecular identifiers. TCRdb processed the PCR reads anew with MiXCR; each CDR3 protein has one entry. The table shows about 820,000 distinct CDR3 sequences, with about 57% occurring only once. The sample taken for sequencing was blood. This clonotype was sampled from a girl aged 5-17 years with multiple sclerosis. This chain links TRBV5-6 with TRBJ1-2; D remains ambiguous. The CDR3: CASSPDTGGYTF. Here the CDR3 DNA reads TGTGCCAGCAGCCCAGACACGGGGGGCTACACCTTC.